The 21 T cell receptor beta chains in this list originate from one sample, sequenced in a study of T cell repertoires in aging, cancer and after chemotherapy. A mixed TRB-A/B primer pool amplified rearranged TRB by multiplex touch-down PCR. TCRdb reanalysed the multiplex PCR reads using MiXCR and keeps one entry per CDR3 protein. This table has 950 to 1,100 distinct CDR3 sequences, 22% appearing once. The template was genomic DNA from peripheral blood, not RNA. Sequencing used blood. Source of these receptors: a human donor with a solid tumor.

This rearrangement joins TRBV5-1 to TRBJ2-7; 7 bases align to TRBD1. The CDR3 is 16 residues long. The ends lost 4 bases at V and 4 bases at J; junction bases unmatched: 14. Germline CDR1 SGHRS, CDR2 YFSETQ. The CDR3 loop is CASSPRQGQTLYEQYF. The CDR3 region has the DNA TGCGCCAGCAGCCCTCGGCAGGGACAGACGTTATACGAGCAGTACTTC.

This clonotype came up a few times. V usage is TRBV6-5 and J usage is TRBJ1-1; D is ambiguous. Germline V lookup: CDR1 MNHEY, CDR2 SVGAGI. CDR3 length: 15 amino acids. V gave up 0 bases and J gave up 4 bases, with 12 bases separating them. The CDR3 loop is CASSYSIPLGTEAFF. CDR3 bases: TGTGCCAGCAGTTACTCAATCCCCTTGGGCACTGAAGCTTTCTTT.

This chain uses TRBV5-8 with TRBJ2-5; D remains unclear. CDR1 and CDR2 from the germline V gene are SGHTS and YDEGEE. The V gene lost 1 base and the J gene lost 2 bases, with 15 bases spanning the gap. The CDR3 is 16 residues long. The DNA for the CDR3 is TGTGCCAGCAGCTTGTACGGCCCTTGGCGTCAAGAGACCCAGTACTTC. Its protein product is CASSLYGPWRQETQYF.

The chain carries TRBV9 and TRBJ2-2, with a tentative D call TRBD2 (6 bases). Per germline, CDR1 SGDLS and CDR2 YYNGEE. Trimming cost V 7 bases and J 1 base, with 14 bases left between them. The CDR3 has 15 amino acids. CDR3 in DNA: TGTGCCAGCGGCGCGGGGCGGGGGAACACCGGGGAGCTGTTTTTT. This encodes CASGAGRGNTGELFF.

This clonotype is large by share. The chain joins TRBV6-1 to TRBJ1-3; 10 bases fit TRBD1. This CDR3 is built from 15 residues. The V gene's germline CDR1 is MNHNS and CDR2 SASEGT. The ends lost 6 bases at V and 4 bases at J; junction bases unmatched: 6. CDR3 amino acids: CASRGQGVSGNTIYF. The CDR3 DNA is TGTGCCAGCAGAGGACAGGGGGTATCAGGAAACACCATATATTTT.

The chain combines TRBV20-1 with TRBJ2-3, with no clear D. Trimming shortened V by 5 bases and J by 7 bases, and 13 bases separated the two germline ends. This CDR3 has 12 amino acids. Germline V gene data show CDR1 as DFQATT and CDR2 as SNEGSKA (reference sequence). This CDR3 is CSAGPQLNTQYF. The CDR3 region has the DNA TGCAGTGCTGGACCACAGCTGAATACGCAGTATTTT.

The rearrangement links TRBV7-9 to TRBJ2-3; D unresolved. Trimming removed 5 bases at V and 0 bases at J, with 12 bases between. The CDR3 is 15 amino acids. Germline lookup yields CDR1 SEHNR and CDR2 FQNEAQ (reference sequence). In nucleotides, the CDR3 is TGTGCCAGCAGCCCGTGGACCGAAAGCACAGATACGCAGTATTTT. Protein: CASSPWTESTDTQYF.

The CDR3 DNA reads TGCAGCGTTGAAAAGGCTAGCGGGAGCGCAGATACGCAGTATTTT. Its protein is CSVEKASGSADTQYF. The V gene is TRBV29-1, the J gene TRBJ2-3; 10 bases match TRBD2. Germline-derived CDR1 and CDR2 are SQVTM and ANQGSEA. Trimming took 2 bases from V and 4 from J; bases not matched to a gene: 6. CDR3 length: 15 amino acids.

By share, this clonotype ranks as large (0.1 to 1%). The V gene is TRBV6-5, the J gene TRBJ1-6; D perhaps matches TRBD1 (5 bases). Germline V gene sequence: CDR1 MNHEY, CDR2 SVGAGI. The CDR3 runs to 16 residues. V gave up 2 bases and J gave up 5 bases, with 13 bases separating them. CDR3 coding DNA: TGTGCCAGCAGTTACGAAGGGGCAGGGCATAATTCACCCCTCCACTTT. The encoded protein is CASSYEGAGHNSPLHF.

This clonotype was counted a few times. V is TRBV12-3 or TRBV12-4 and J is TRBJ2-2; 9 bases match TRBD1. The V and J ends lost 4 bases and 5 bases, in that order; junction bases with no gene match: 11. The CDR3 length is 17 residues. CDR3 bases: TGTGCCAGCAGTTCCCCCCCGGGACAGGGTGGAACCGGGGAGCTGTTTTTT. Its translation is CASSSPPGQGGTGELFF.

This clonotype was detected a few times. V gene TRBV20-1 combines with J gene TRBJ2-1; TRBD1 matches at 7 bases. Germline CDR1 and CDR2: DFQATT and SNEGSKA (reference sequence). V lost 6 bases to trimming and J lost 1 base; unmatched junction nucleotides: 9. The CDR3 is 15 amino acids. The CDR3 reads CSANTGVGSYNEQFF. The CDR3 DNA reads as TGCAGTGCCAATACAGGGGTGGGGTCCTACAATGAGCAGTTCTTC.

This clonotype is medium-sized (0.01 to 0.1%). The chain combines TRBV19 with TRBJ1-5; D uncertain. V was shortened by 3 bases and J by 7 bases, with 16 bases between the two germline ends. CDR1 LNHDA and CDR2 SQIVND come from the germline V gene (reference sequence). The CDR3 covers 15 residues. CDR3 in DNA: TGTGCCAGTAGTATGGGAGGCGACGGGGTCCAGCCCCAGCATTTT. Its translation is CASSMGGDGVQPQHF.

The rearrangement joins TRBV15 to TRBJ2-3, with D perhaps TRBD2 (7 bases). The CDR3 spans 16 residues. The V and J ends lost 0 bases and 5 bases respectively, with 15 bases between them. Germline V gives CDR1 LNHNV, CDR2 YYDKDF (reference sequence). CDR3 sequence: CATSRDRGGRVDTQYF. The CDR3, as DNA: TGTGCCACCAGCAGAGATAGGGGGGGGCGGGTAGATACGCAGTATTTT.

This clonotype is categorized as medium-sized. The chain has TRBV6-6 and TRBJ1-6, with 9 bases that match TRBD1. The CDR3 runs 15 residues. V was clipped by 2 bases and J by 10 bases; unmatched bases: 6. Germline lookup yields CDR1 MNHNY and CDR2 SVGAGI (reference sequence). The CDR3 DNA reads as TGTGCCAGCAGTTACGCGCCGACAGGGGGGTCACCCCTCCACTTT. It specifies CASSYAPTGGSPLHF.

This clonotype was observed a few times. The chain couples TRBV7-8 to TRBJ2-5; 8 bases fit TRBD2. Losses at the gene ends were 7 bases for V and 5 bases for J; bases not matched to a gene: 18. The CDR3 consists of 17 residues. Germline assignment: CDR1 SGHVS and CDR2 FQNEAQ. CDR3 DNA sequence: TGTGCCAGCATTCCTTCGACTAGCGACCTGAATGGGGAGACCCAGTACTTC. It is translated as CASIPSTSDLNGETQYF.

This clonotype is large within its sample. CDR3 DNA sequence: TGTGCCAGCAGTCCCGGGACAGGGCCGCAGACCCAGTACTTC. It specifies CASSPGTGPQTQYF. The gene calls are TRBV6-6 and TRBJ2-5; 9 bases agree with TRBD1. V trimming: 5 bases; J trimming: 6 bases; junction bases outside the gene matches: 7. The V gene's germline CDR1 is MNHNY and CDR2 SVGAGI (reference sequence). The CDR3 is 14 residues long.

This chain uses TRBV29-1 with TRBJ1-4; TRBD1 matches at 8 bases. V lost 6 bases to trimming and J lost 6 bases; unmatched junction nucleotides: 6. This CDR3 comprises 13 residues. Germline CDR1 and CDR2: SQVTM and ANQGSEA. CDR3 sequence (DNA): TGCAGCGTCTCAGGACAGGGAGATGAAAAACTGTTTTTT. As protein: CSVSGQGDEKLFF.

The CDR3: CASGPGQGARTEAFF. The CDR3 bases are TGTGCCAGCGGCCCGGGACAGGGGGCGCGAACTGAAGCTTTCTTT. This chain joins TRBV5-4 and TRBJ1-1, with 12 bases matching TRBD1. CDR1 SGHNT and CDR2 YYREEE come from the germline V gene (reference sequence). This CDR3 region has 15 residues. J was trimmed by 5 bases and V by 7 bases; bases with no gene match: 9.

On this clonotype: A much larger clone lies one base from this, so it may be a read error. The chain uses TRBV7-2 and TRBJ2-1; TRBD2 matches 7 bases. In germline, CDR1 is SGHTA, CDR2 FQGNSA. This CDR3 contains 16 residues. V lost 4 bases to trimming and J lost 8 bases; unmatched junction nucleotides: 14. CDR3 in amino acids: CASSSNGGLVVDEQFF. DNA of the CDR3: TGTGCCAGCAGCTCCAACGGAGGACTAGTGGTTGATGAGCAGTTCTTC.

This clonotype counts as medium-sized. The V and J genes are TRBV10-3 and TRBJ1-2; 7 positions agree with TRBD1. Germline V gene data show CDR1 as ENHRY and CDR2 as SYGVKD. The CDR3 covers 14 residues. V shed 2 bases and J 4 bases; nucleotides not matched to a gene: 4. DNA for the CDR3: TGTGCCATCAGTGAGGGACAGGACGGCTATGGCTACACCTTC. It yields the protein CAISEGQDGYGYTF.

V and J are TRBV11-3 and TRBJ1-5; no reliable D call. The CDR3 has 17 amino acids. Germline V gene lookup returns CDR1 SGHNT and CDR2 YENEEA. The V end was cut by 2 bases, the J end by 1 base, with 15 bases between. The CDR3 DNA is TGTGCCAGCAGCTTAAGTATTTGGACGGGGAGCAATCAGCCCCAGCATTTT. Its translation is CASSLSIWTGSNQPQHF.